This T cell receptor beta chain was found in a study of blood T cell repertoires in COVID-19. The protocol was immunoSEQ multiplex PCR, while the TCRdb copy is restricted to in-frame clones and leaves out a portion. The profile shows 300,000 to 400,000 clones, about nine tenths of them singletons. The CDR3 totals 13 residues. Trimming took 8 bases from V and 7 from J; bases not matched to a gene: 5. Germline V gene data show CDR1 as KGHDR and CDR2 as SFDVKD. This clonotype originated in a woman aged 70-85 years with COVID-19, enrolled during active disease. Sequenced: peripheral blood. The rearrangement links TRBV24-1 to TRBJ1-2; 11 bases align to TRBD1. For the CDR3, the DNA is TGTGCCACCACCCCGGGACAGGGGGGTGGCTACACCTTC. It encodes CATTPGQGGGYTF.